This T cell receptor beta chain was captured in a study of response to subunit inactivated influenza vaccine. In TCRdb, the RT-PCR reads were re-called with MiXCR into one record per CDR3 protein. The table shows a few hundred thousand distinct CDR3 sequences, with less than 25% occurring only once. J was trimmed by 11 bases and V by 1 base; bases with no gene match: 2. Germline CDR1 SGHDN, CDR2 FVKESK. This CDR3 comprises 12 residues. This clonotype was obtained from a man between 50 and 70 years old who received an inactivated influenza vaccine. This chain joins TRBV14 and TRBJ2-3; 8 bases align to TRBD2. This specimen was PBMCs from blood, taken less than 22 months after vaccination. CDR3 in DNA: TGTGCCAGCAGCCAAGGACTAGCGAGGCAGTATTTT. As protein: CASSQGLARQYF.